This is a list of T cell receptor beta chains from one sample in a study of shared clonotypes between healthy human individuals. Method: immunoSEQ multiplex PCR; TCRdb's copy keeps in-frame clones and lacks some. The data show 550,000 to 850,000 clones, with over 65% seen just once and 1.7% held by the top ten. The sequenced sample consisted of memory CD4+ T cells sorted from blood. The receptor set was obtained from a woman in her thirties in good health. Each CDR3 is given with its conserved first and last residue. A D gene is named only where the DNA matches it firmly. Only some rows state a clone size, as once, few, many or a class for expanded clones.

NA	TRBV7-9	TRBJ1-2	12	NA	TGTGCCAGCAGCTGGGAAGTAAATGGCTACACCTTC	CASSWEVNGYTF
NA	TRBV28	TRBJ2-5	15	NA	TGTGCCAGCAGTCCCCCTAGGGGTTGGGGAGAGACCCAGTACTTC	CASSPPRGWGETQYF
NA	TRBV27	TRBJ1-1	16	TRBD1	TGTGCCAGCAGTCCCATCGAGGGGGCGCCCGGCACTGAAGCTTTCTTT	CASSPIEGAPGTEAFF
NA	TRBV7-3	TRBJ2-2	12	NA	TGTGCCAGCAGCTTAGAAGTGGGGGAGCTGTTTTTT	CASSLEVGELFF
NA	TRBV7-9	TRBJ2-7	17	TRBD1	TGTGCCAGCAGCTTAGCCGCTTTAGGACAGGGGACGCACGAGCAGTACTTC	CASSLAALGQGTHEQYF
NA	TRBV28	TRBJ2-3	14	NA	TGTGCCAGCAGAATCGGGAGCTTGACAGATACGCAGTATTTT	CASRIGSLTDTQYF
many	TRBV5-1	TRBJ2-1	14	NA	TGCGCCAGCAGCATCGAGGGAGGATACAATGAGCAGTTCTTC	CASSIEGGYNEQFF
NA	TRBV28	TRBJ2-7	15	NA	TGTGCCAGCACCAGCCGAGGGGTGGGCCCCTACGAGCAGTACTTC	CASTSRGVGPYEQYF
NA	TRBV28	TRBJ2-1	15	NA	TGTGCCAGCAGTTTAGGGTCAGTTTCAGGCAATGAGCAGTTCTTC	CASSLGSVSGNEQFF
NA	TRBV20-1	TRBJ1-2	11	NA	TGCAGTGCCACGACAGGAGCCGGCTACACCTTC	CSATTGAGYTF
NA	TRBV27	TRBJ2-6	15	NA	TGTGCCAGCAGGTATGCCTTGAGTGGGGCCAACGTCCTGACTTTC	CASRYALSGANVLTF
NA	TRBV27	TRBJ2-7	16	NA	TGTGCCAGCAGTTACGGCCGGGCTACCCACCTCTACGAGCAGTACTTC	CASSYGRATHLYEQYF
NA	TRBV2	TRBJ2-5	14	TRBD1	TGTGCCAGCAGTGCCGGGACAGTGTTGGAAACCCAGTACTTC	CASSAGTVLETQYF
once	TRBV2	TRBJ1-2	12	NA	TGTGCCAGCAGTGTGACGTCCTATGGCTACACCTTC	CASSVTSYGYTF
NA	TRBV25-1	TRBJ2-1	16	NA	TGTGCCAGCAGTGACCCACGTGTCCTGAGCTACAATGAGCAGTTCTTC	CASSDPRVLSYNEQFF
NA	TRBV5-6	TRBJ2-5	16	TRBD1	TGTGCCAGCAGCCAAGAGACAGGGGTAAAGGGCGAGACCCAGTACTTC	CASSQETGVKGETQYF
NA	TRBV28	TRBJ1-1	12	NA	TGTGCCAGCAGTTTGACCAACACTGAAGCTTTCTTT	CASSLTNTEAFF
NA	TRBV6-1	TRBJ2-3	15	TRBD1	TGTGCCAGCACGAGTGGGACAGGACACACAGATACGCAGTATTTT	CASTSGTGHTDTQYF
NA	TRBV5-6	TRBJ2-1	14	TRBD2	TGTGCCAGCAGCTTATCTAGCGGGAGCAATGAGCAGTTCTTC	CASSLSSGSNEQFF
NA	TRBV11-2	TRBJ1-1	14	NA	TGTGCCAGCAGCCTTACTAACAGGGACACTGAAGCTTTCTTT	CASSLTNRDTEAFF
NA	TRBV2	TRBJ1-2	13	NA	TGTGCCAGCAGCGTTACAGTGTCCTATGGCTACACCTTC	CASSVTVSYGYTF
NA	TRBV10-1	TRBJ1-2	13	NA	TGCGCCAGCAGTGAAGCTCAAAGCTATGGCTACACCTTC	CASSEAQSYGYTF
few	TRBV11-2	TRBJ2-1	14	NA	TGTGCCAGCAGCCCCCTTAGGGCCTTCGATGAGCAGTTCTTC	CASSPLRAFDEQFF
NA	TRBV27	TRBJ2-7	15	TRBD2	TGTGCCAGCAGTTCACCGACTAGCGGGGGTTACGAGCAGTACTTC	CASSSPTSGGYEQYF
NA	TRBV19	TRBJ1-2	11	NA	TGTGCCATCCTGGACAACTATGGCTACACCTTC	CAILDNYGYTF
once	TRBV29-1	TRBJ2-4	13	NA	TGCAGCCTCGGCCCGGGTTCGCTTAACATTCAGTACTTC	CSLGPGSLNIQYF
NA	TRBV29-1	TRBJ2-1	12	NA	TGCAGCGTTGAAGGGATCGGGGATGAGCAGTTCTTC	CSVEGIGDEQFF
NA	TRBV30	TRBJ1-4	13	NA	TGTGCCTTCACCGGCCGGGTGTACGAAAAACTGTTTTTT	CAFTGRVYEKLFF
once	TRBV19	TRBJ2-5	15	NA	TGTGCCAGCCCACCGTGGGAACAGGGTAAAGAGACCCAGTACTTC	CASPPWEQGKETQYF